The 32 T cell receptor beta chains presented below share a single source sample, sequenced in a study of blood T cell repertoires in COVID-19. The method was immunoSEQ multiplex PCR; TCRdb's version includes in-frame clones alone and lacks a portion of them. The profile covers a few hundred thousand clones, with about 90% appearing a single time and around 1.3% taken by the ten largest. Sequencing was performed on peripheral blood. The receptors shown here come from a man aged 40-49 years with acute or convalescent COVID-19.

In its sample, this clone was seen once. CDR3 coding DNA: TGTGCCAGCAGTCTAGGTACAGATACGCAGTATTTT. Translation: CASSLGTDTQYF. The J gene is TRBJ2-3, the V gene TRBV27; D call uncertain. Germline CDR1 MNHEY, CDR2 SMNVEV (reference sequence). This CDR3 spans 12 amino acids. Trimming left V 5 bases short and J 3 bases short, with 6 bases between.

The V call is TRBV19, the J call TRBJ2-1; 8 bases map to TRBD2. Germline V gives CDR1 LNHDA, CDR2 SQIVND (reference sequence). V was clipped by 3 bases and J by 6 bases; unmatched bases: 7. CDR3 size: 15 residues. This CDR3 reads CASSIRSGGTNEQFF. DNA for the CDR3: TGTGCCAGTAGTATTAGAAGCGGGGGTACCAATGAGCAGTTCTTC.

The chain combines TRBV28 with TRBJ2-1; D might be TRBD2 (6 bases). The germline V gene encodes CDR1 MDHEN and CDR2 SYDVKM. This CDR3 contains 16 residues. V lost 1 base and J 6 bases, leaving 16 bases between the germline ends. The CDR3 nucleotides are TGTGCCAGCAGTTTATTGGCCGGAGGAGGGGCCAATGAGCAGTTCTTC. It yields the protein CASSLLAGGGANEQFF. Full variable domain (outside the CDR3, taken from reference TRBV28 and TRBJ2-1): DVKVTQSSRYLVKRTGEKVFLECVQDMDHENMFWYRQDPGLGLRLIYFSYDVKMKEKGDIPEGYSVSREKKERFSLILESASTNQTSMYLCASSLLAGGGANEQFFGPGTRLTVL.

CDR3: CASGPGDSGNTIYF. For the CDR3, the DNA is TGTGCCAGCGGGCCAGGGGACTCTGGAAACACCATATATTTT. The chain joins TRBV2 to TRBJ1-3, with TRBD1 as a possible D gene (6 bases). This CDR3 spans 14 amino acids. Germline V gene data show CDR1 as SNHLY and CDR2 as FYNNEI. Deletions cut 8 bases from V and 0 bases from J, with 11 bases between. Together with reference TRBV2 and TRBJ1-3, the CDR3 gives the full variable domain: EPEVTQTPSHQVTQMGQEVILRCVPISNHLYFYWYRQILGQKVEFLVSFYNNEISEKSEIFDDQFSVERPDGSNFTLKIRSTKLEDSAMYFCASGPGDSGNTIYFGEGSWLTVV.

The J gene is TRBJ2-2, the V gene TRBV3-1 (or the pseudogene TRBV3-2); D remains ambiguous. V was cut by 1 base and J by 2 bases, with 5 bases left in between. The CDR3 extends over 14 amino acids. Germline V gene data show CDR1 as LGHDT and CDR2 as YNNKEL (reference sequence). The CDR3 reads CASSQVQNTGELFF. The CDR3 DNA reads TGTGCCAGCAGCCAAGTACAAAACACCGGGGAGCTGTTTTTT.

This sequence joins TRBV19 and TRBJ2-5; TRBD2 matches at 11 bases. This CDR3 is built from 15 residues. CDR1 and CDR2 (germline): LNHDA, SQIVND (reference sequence). With V trimmed by 3 bases and J by 5 bases, 5 bases remained unmatched. The CDR3 bases are TGTGCCAGTAGTATCCTAGCGGGAGGTCGGGAGACCCAGTACTTC. It yields the protein CASSILAGGRETQYF.

The chain carries TRBV27 and TRBJ1-1; the D gene is possibly TRBD1 (6 bases). V lost 7 bases and J lost 2, with 17 bases in between. The germline CDR1 and CDR2 sequences are MNHEY and SMNVEV (reference sequence). This CDR3 is built from 15 residues. CDR3 bases: TGTGCCAGCAAATTATACAGGGATCTAAACACTGAAGCTTTCTTT. It yields the protein CASKLYRDLNTEAFF.

This rearrangement joins TRBV7-3 to TRBJ2-5; 8 bases agree with TRBD2. This CDR3 contains 13 residues. V trimming: 3 bases; J trimming: 4 bases; junction bases outside the gene matches: 1. Germline V gene sequence: CDR1 SGHTA, CDR2 FQGTGA. CDR3 in DNA: TGTGCCAGCAGCTTTCGGGGGGGAGAGACCCAGTACTTC. Its protein is CASSFRGGETQYF.

The chain employs TRBV13 and TRBJ1-1; D not certain. Germline V gene lookup returns CDR1 PRHDT and CDR2 FYEKMQ (reference sequence). V shed 1 base and J shed 2 bases, with 5 bases lying between them. The CDR3 is made up of 13 amino acids. CDR3 sequence (DNA): TGTGCCAGCAGCTTAGACAGAAACACTGAAGCTTTCTTT. It encodes CASSLDRNTEAFF.

The chain is built from TRBV5-1 and TRBJ2-7; 7 bases align to TRBD1. Germline V CDR1 and CDR2: SGHRS, YFSETQ. This CDR3 is built from 16 residues. With 3 bases clipped from V and 6 bases from J, the junction kept 15 bases outside the gene matches. This CDR3 reads CASSWDSPIPVSEQYF. The CDR3 bases are TGCGCCAGCAGCTGGGACAGCCCCATTCCTGTGTCCGAGCAGTACTTC.

The V call is TRBV15, the J call TRBJ1-1; perhaps TRBD1 as D (5 bases). The V end was cut by 1 base, the J end by 1 base, with 19 bases between. Germline V CDR1 and CDR2: LNHNV, YYDKDF (reference sequence). The CDR3 is 18 residues long. CDR3 in DNA: TGTGCCACCAGCAGAGTCCTCAGGAGGGGAGGAAAGAACACTGAAGCTTTCTTT. Translating it yields CATSRVLRRGGKNTEAFF.

This sequence joins TRBV5-1 and TRBJ2-3; D is undetermined. CDR3 size: 16 residues. CDR1 and CDR2 (germline): SGHRS, YFSETQ. V lost 0 bases, J lost 0 bases, and 11 bases lay in between. The CDR3 reads CASSLGAGSSTDTQYF. CDR3 nucleotide sequence: TGCGCCAGCAGCTTGGGGGCTGGGTCAAGCACAGATACGCAGTATTTT.

About this clone itself: In the same sample, other DNA sequences code for this CDR3. The gene calls are TRBV27 and TRBJ2-7, with TRBD1 matching 10 bases. Germline CDR1 MNHEY, CDR2 SMNVEV (reference sequence). V shed 6 bases and J 1 base; nucleotides not matched to a gene: 6. CDR3 length equals 15 residues. CDR3 nucleotides: TGTGCCAGCAGCTCACCGGGACAGGGGTCCTACGAGCAGTACTTC. Its protein is CASSSPGQGSYEQYF.

The rearrangement links TRBV7-9 to TRBJ2-1; 9 bases map to TRBD2. The CDR3 runs to 18 residues. Germline loops: CDR1 SEHNR, CDR2 FQNEAQ (reference sequence). V gave up 5 bases and J gave up 4 bases; unmatched junction bases: 15. CDR3 sequence: CASSIRSIGLAGYNEQFF. CDR3 DNA: TGTGCCAGCAGCATACGAAGTATAGGGCTAGCGGGGTACAATGAGCAGTTCTTC.

Points on this clone: At one end, the junction sequence differs from germline, possibly due to a read error. The V gene is TRBV6-2 or TRBV6-3, the J gene TRBJ2-1; tentatively, D is TRBD1 (6 bases). The germline CDR1 and CDR2 sequences are MNHEY and SVGEGT. The CDR3 totals 14 residues. The CDR3 coding sequence is TGTGCCAGCAGTGACTCCCAGGGGTACAATGAGCAGTTCTTC. Its translation is CASSDSQGYNEQFF.

J is TRBJ2-1 and V is TRBV27; D not resolved. V lost 4 bases to trimming and J lost 6 bases, with 4 bases between them. The CDR3 loop spans 11 amino acids. The germline CDR1 and CDR2 sequences are MNHEY and SMNVEV (reference sequence). CDR3 nucleotides: TGTGCCAGCAGTTCTCTCAATGAGCAGTTCTTC. Translating gives CASSSLNEQFF.

J is TRBJ1-6 and V is TRBV5-1; D unresolved. Per the germline V gene, CDR1 is SGHRS and CDR2 is YFSETQ. The V and J ends lost 4 bases and 5 bases respectively, with 10 bases between them. This CDR3 region has 14 residues. The DNA for the CDR3 is TGCGCCAGCAGCATCTCCGGGAATAATTCACCCCTCCACTTT. Amino acid sequence: CASSISGNNSPLHF.

The chain employs TRBV5-5 and TRBJ1-4, with D hard to call. Germline V gene sequence: CDR1 SGHKS, CDR2 YYEKEE (reference sequence). This CDR3 is 13 amino acids long. Between the trimmed V and J ends, which lost 1 base and 7 bases, there was a span of 8 bases. The CDR3 here is CASSLLGGEKLFF. CDR3 nucleotides: TGTGCCAGCAGCTTGTTGGGAGGTGAAAAACTGTTTTTT.

The V call is TRBV9, the J call TRBJ1-3; no clear D. This CDR3 is built from 12 residues. V lost 3 bases, J lost 10 bases, and 11 bases lay in between. Germline lookup yields CDR1 SGDLS and CDR2 YYNGEE. DNA of the CDR3: TGTGCCAGCAGCGGCGCGGAGAGGACCATATATTTT. Translated, it gives CASSGAERTIYF.

V gene TRBV28 combines with J gene TRBJ1-5; D unresolved. There are 15 residues in the CDR3. The V gene lost 4 bases and the J gene lost 0 bases, with 10 bases spanning the gap. From germline, CDR1 is MDHEN and CDR2 SYDVKM. DNA for the CDR3: TGTGCCAGCAGTTCCGGGTGGCCTAGCAATCAGCCCCAGCATTTT. Translated, it gives CASSSGWPSNQPQHF.

The chain joins TRBV12-3 or TRBV12-4 to TRBJ1-2; D may be TRBD1 (6 bases). The CDR3 is made up of 12 amino acids. Trimming stripped 6 bases from V and 7 bases from J, with 12 bases between. CDR3 nucleotide sequence: TGTGCCAGCAGACAGGGTAATGTTGGCTACACCTTC. Protein product: CASRQGNVGYTF.

The chain couples TRBV11-3 to TRBJ2-7; 10 bases match TRBD2. Germline V gene data show CDR1 as SGHNT and CDR2 as YENEEA. The CDR3 spans 14 residues. CDR3 sequence (DNA): TGTGCCAGCAGCCGGCGGATGCCGGCTAGCGGGAGTTGGGTC. This sequence encodes CASSRRMPASGSWV.

V is TRBV30 and J is TRBJ2-3; D gene unclear. Trimming removed 1 base at V and 1 base at J, with 9 bases between. This CDR3 has 14 residues. The germline V gene encodes CDR1 GTSNPN and CDR2 SVGIG (reference sequence). The CDR3 DNA reads TGTGCCTGGAGTGGCTCCCCAGGCACAGATACGCAGTATTTT. It is translated as CAWSGSPGTDTQYF.

The chain combines TRBV2 with TRBJ1-6; TRBD1 aligns across 7 bases. Losses at the gene ends were 7 bases for V and 6 bases for J; bases not matched to a gene: 9. The V gene's germline CDR1 is SNHLY and CDR2 FYNNEI. The CDR3 is 15 residues long. The CDR3 sequence is CASTGMGDSNSPLHF. CDR3 nucleotides: TGTGCCAGCACCGGAATGGGGGACAGTAATTCACCCCTCCACTTT.

This sequence joins TRBV27 and TRBJ2-1; D might be TRBD1 (6 bases). Germline V gene data show CDR1 as MNHEY and CDR2 as SMNVEV (reference sequence). The CDR3 totals 16 residues. The V end lost 5 bases, the J end lost 7 bases, and 21 bases lay between the germline ends. The CDR3 DNA is TGTGCCAGCAGTCCAGTCATGTTGGGGGCGGGTAATGAGCAGTTCTTC. This translates into CASSPVMLGAGNEQFF.

The chain has TRBV7-2 and TRBJ2-3, with D unresolved. Trimming took 5 bases from V and 6 from J, leaving 6 bases between them. The length of the CDR3 is 11 residues. Germline CDR1 SGHTA, CDR2 FQGNSA. The CDR3 region is CASSPRDTQYF. For the CDR3, the DNA is TGTGCCAGCAGCCCGCGTGATACGCAGTATTTT.

The genes are TRBV10-1 and TRBJ2-7; 8 bases line up with TRBD1. The CDR3 has 14 amino acids. In germline, CDR1 is WNHNN, CDR2 SYGVQD (reference sequence). V was pared by 7 bases and J by 7 bases, with 12 bases of the junction left unmatched. The CDR3 DNA reads as TGCGCCAGCAACCGACAGGGGCCCCCTTGGGAGCAGTACTTC. This gives the protein CASNRQGPPWEQYF.

The chain uses TRBV7-9 and TRBJ1-5, with D uncertain. From germline, CDR1 is SEHNR and CDR2 FQNEAQ (reference sequence). V was pared by 4 bases and J by 9 bases, with 10 bases between. The CDR3 runs to 12 residues. CDR3 region: CASSYESGPQHF. CDR3 in DNA: TGTGCCAGCAGCTACGAAAGCGGGCCCCAGCATTTT.

This chain connects TRBV5-1 to TRBJ2-7, with 9 positions matching TRBD2. Trimming at V came to 3 bases and at J to 7 bases, leaving 11 bases not matched to a gene. Germline values: CDR1 SGHRS, CDR2 YFSETQ. This CDR3 comprises 15 residues. CDR3 nucleotides: TGCGCCAGCAGCTCCACAGCGGGGGGTGGATATGAGCAGTACTTC. This gives the protein CASSSTAGGGYEQYF. The full variable domain, in which reference TRBV5-1 and TRBJ2-7 provide the parts outside the CDR3, is KAGVTQTPRYLIKTRGQQVTLSCSPISGHRSVSWYQQTPGQGLQFLFEYFSETQRNKGNFPGRFSGRQFSNSRSEMNVSTLELGDSALYLCASSSTAGGGYEQYFGPGTRLTVT.

This clone occurred a few times. This chain uses TRBV5-1 with TRBJ1-1; D is possibly TRBD1 (5 bases). The CDR3 runs to 15 residues. Germline CDR1 is SGHRS and CDR2 is YFSETQ. The germline V and J ends were trimmed by 1 base and 2 bases, with 12 bases remaining between them. The CDR3 nucleotides are TGCGCCAGCAGCTTGTTGCAGGGCCCCAACACTGAAGCTTTCTTT. It encodes CASSLLQGPNTEAFF.

This clone was counted a few times. The chain joins TRBV20-1 to TRBJ1-2; D is perhaps TRBD1 (5 bases). The CDR3 totals 11 residues. Germline CDR1 is DFQATT and CDR2 is SNEGSKA (reference sequence). CDR3: CRGDSNYGYTF. For the CDR3, the DNA is TGCAGGGGGGACTCTAACTATGGCTACACCTTC.

This clone turned up a few times. The chain joins TRBV6-2 or TRBV6-3 to TRBJ1-1, with TRBD1 matching 9 bases. There are 13 residues in the CDR3. The junction had 3 bases not matched to a gene; V was cut back by 0 bases and J by 10 bases. The germline V gene has CDR1 MNHEY and CDR2 SVGEGT. CDR3 nucleotide sequence: TGTGCCAGCAGTTACTCCGGACAGGGGTTAGCTTTCTTT. Translation gives CASSYSGQGLAFF.